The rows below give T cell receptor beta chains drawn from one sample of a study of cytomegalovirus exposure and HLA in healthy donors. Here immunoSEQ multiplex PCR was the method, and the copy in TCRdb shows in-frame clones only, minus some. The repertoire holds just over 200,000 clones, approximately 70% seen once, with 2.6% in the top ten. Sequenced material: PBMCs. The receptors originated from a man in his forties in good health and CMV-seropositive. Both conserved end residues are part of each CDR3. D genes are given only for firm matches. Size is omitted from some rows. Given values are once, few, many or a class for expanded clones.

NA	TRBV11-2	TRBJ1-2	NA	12	TGTGCCAGCAGCTTTATGAGCCGGGGCTACACCTTC	CASSFMSRGYTF
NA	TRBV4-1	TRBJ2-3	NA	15	TGCGCCAGCAGCCAAGCAGGGTTTCTCACAGATACGCAGTATTTT	CASSQAGFLTDTQYF
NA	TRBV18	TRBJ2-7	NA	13	TGTGCCAGCTCAAGAGGCGGCACCTACGAGCAGTACTTC	CASSRGGTYEQYF
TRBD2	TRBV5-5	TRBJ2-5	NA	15	TGTGCCAGCAGCATTAGCGGGGGGCCACAAGAGACCCAGTACTTC	CASSISGGPQETQYF
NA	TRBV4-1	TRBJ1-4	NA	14	TGCGCCAGCAGGGAAGCGGGAGGACGTGAAAAACTGTTTTTT	CASREAGGREKLFF
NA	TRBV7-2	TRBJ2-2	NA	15	TGTGCCAGCAGCCTTAGCGGAGGGGACACCGGGGAGCTGTTTTTT	CASSLSGGDTGELFF
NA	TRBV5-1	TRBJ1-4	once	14	TGCGCCAGCAGCTTAGGGGGAGCTAATGAAAAACTGTTTTTT	CASSLGGANEKLFF
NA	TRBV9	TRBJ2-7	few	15	TGTGCCAGCAGCGTAGGGGACACAAGGATGGACGAGCAGTACTTC	CASSVGDTRMDEQYF
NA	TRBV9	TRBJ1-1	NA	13	TGTGCCACCGGACCAGACAGGAACACTGAGGCTTTCTTT	CATGPDRNTEAFF
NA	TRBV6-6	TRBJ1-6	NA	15	TGTGCCAGCGGAGGCTTTCTGACCTATAATTCACCCCTCCACTTT	CASGGFLTYNSPLHF
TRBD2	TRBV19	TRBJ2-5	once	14	TGTGCCAGTAGTAGCCTGGGGGGGCAAGAGACCCAGTACTTC	CASSSLGGQETQYF
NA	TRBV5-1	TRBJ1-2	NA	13	TGCGCCAGCAGCTTGGACAGGCTCTATGGCTACACCTTC	CASSLDRLYGYTF
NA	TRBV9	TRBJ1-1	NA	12	TGTGCCAGTGGGGGGGGAAACACTGAAGCTTTCTTT	CASGGGNTEAFF
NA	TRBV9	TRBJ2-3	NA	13	TGTGCCAGCAGCCTCGGGGTTTCAGATACGCAGTATTTT	CASSLGVSDTQYF
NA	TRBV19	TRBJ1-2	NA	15	TGTGCCAGTACCGTTAAAAACGGAGCTAACTATGGCTACACCTTC	CASTVKNGANYGYTF
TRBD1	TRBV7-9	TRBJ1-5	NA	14	TGTTCCAGCAGCTTAGGGCCAGGGGGGCAGCCCCAGCATTTT	CSSSLGPGGQPQHF
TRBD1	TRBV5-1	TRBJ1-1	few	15	TGCGCCAGCAGCCCCAGGACAGGGGGTGTTAGGGAAGCTTTCTTT	CASSPRTGGVREAFF
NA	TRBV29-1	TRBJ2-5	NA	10	TGCAGCGTTTCCATGGAGACCCAGTACTTC	CSVSMETQYF
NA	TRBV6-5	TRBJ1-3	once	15	TGTGCCAGCAGTTACTATACAGGGCCTGGAAACACCATATATTTT	CASSYYTGPGNTIYF
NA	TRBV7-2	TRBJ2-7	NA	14	TGTGCCAGCAGCTTTACTCAGGGGTACTACGAGCAGTACTTC	CASSFTQGYYEQYF
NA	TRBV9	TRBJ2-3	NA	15	TGTGCCAGCAGCGTACCACAGGACCACACAGATACGCAGTATTTT	CASSVPQDHTDTQYF
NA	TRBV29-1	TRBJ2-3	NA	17	TGCAGCGTTGACACAGATCGACTAGAGGGGAGCACAGATACGCAGTATTTT	CSVDTDRLEGSTDTQYF
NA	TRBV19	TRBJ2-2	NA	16	TGTGCCAGTAGTGTCCAGGGGGGCCCGAACACCGGGGAGCTGTTTTTT	CASSVQGGPNTGELFF
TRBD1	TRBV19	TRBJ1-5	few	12	TGTGCCAGTACCGAGACAGGGGGCCGAGAGCATTTT	CASTETGGREHF
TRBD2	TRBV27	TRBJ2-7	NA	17	TGTGCCAGCAGTTTATCGATGGGAGGGGTCAGCTCCTACGAGCAGTACTTC	CASSLSMGGVSSYEQYF
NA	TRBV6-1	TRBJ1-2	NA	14	TGTGCCAGCAGTGAACACGGAGGGAATAGGGGCTACACCTTC	CASSEHGGNRGYTF
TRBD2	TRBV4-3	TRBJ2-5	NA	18	TGCGCCAGCAGCCAAGATCCTAGCGGGGGCCTGTACCAAGAGACCCAGTACTTC	CASSQDPSGGLYQETQYF
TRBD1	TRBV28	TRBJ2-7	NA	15	TGTGCCAGCAGGATCCTGGACAGGGGTTCCTACGAGCAGTACTTC	CASRILDRGSYEQYF
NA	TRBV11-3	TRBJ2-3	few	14	TGTGCCAGCAGCTTATGGGGGGATGAAGATACGCAGTATTTT	CASSLWGDEDTQYF
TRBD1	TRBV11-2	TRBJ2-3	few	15	TGTGCCAGCAGCCCAGGACAGGGGATAACAGATACGCAGTATTTT	CASSPGQGITDTQYF
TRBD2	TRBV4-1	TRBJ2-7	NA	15	TGCGCCAGCAGCCAAGGTTCGCGGGGGGGCCGCGAGCAGTACTTC	CASSQGSRGGREQYF
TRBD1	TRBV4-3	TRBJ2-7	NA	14	TGCGCCAGCAGCCATGGACAGGGGCTTAACGAGCAGTACTTC	CASSHGQGLNEQYF
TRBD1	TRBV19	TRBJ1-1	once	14	TGTGCCAGTAGTGTTACAGGGGGCGCGACTGAAGCTTTCTTT	CASSVTGGATEAFF
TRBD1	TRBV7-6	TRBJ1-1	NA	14	TGTGCCAGCAGCTTAGGAGACAGGGGGACTGAAGCTTTCTTT	CASSLGDRGTEAFF
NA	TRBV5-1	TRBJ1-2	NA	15	TGCGCCAGCAGCTTGGGGGGGGTACCTCACTATGGCTACACCTTC	CASSLGGVPHYGYTF
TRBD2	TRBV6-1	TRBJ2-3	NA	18	TGTGCCAGCAGTGAAAGGGCCCTAGCGGGGGGGCCCGCAGATACGCAGTATTTT	CASSERALAGGPADTQYF
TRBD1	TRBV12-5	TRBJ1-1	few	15	TGTGCTAGTGCCCCCGGGACAGCGATGAACACTGAAGCTTTCTTT	CASAPGTAMNTEAFF
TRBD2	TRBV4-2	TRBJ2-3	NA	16	TGTGCCAGCAGCCAAGGGTTCGGAGCGGGGGTCAACCTTCCCATTTTT	CASSQGFGAGVNLPIF
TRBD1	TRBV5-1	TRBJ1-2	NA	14	TGCGCCAGCAGTCCAGGGACAGGCGCTAATGGCTACACCTTC	CASSPGTGANGYTF
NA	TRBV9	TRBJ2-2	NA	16	TGTGCCAGCAGCGTAGCTCTGGGCCCGAACACCGGGGAGCTGTTTTTT	CASSVALGPNTGELFF
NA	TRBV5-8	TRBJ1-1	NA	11	TGTGCCAGCAGACAAACAGGGAAAGCTTTCTTT	CASRQTGKAFF
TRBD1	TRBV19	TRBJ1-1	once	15	TGTGCCAGTAGTATACCGGACAGGGTGAACACTGAAGCTTTCTTT	CASSIPDRVNTEAFF
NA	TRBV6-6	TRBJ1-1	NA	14	TGTGCCAGCAGTTACTCGGCTGGGAACACTGAAGCTTTCTTT	CASSYSAGNTEAFF
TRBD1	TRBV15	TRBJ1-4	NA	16	TGTGCCACCAGCAGAGAGACAGGGCGGCCTAATGAAAAACTGTTTTTT	CATSRETGRPNEKLFF
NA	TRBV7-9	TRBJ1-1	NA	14	TGTGCCAGCAGCCAGAGGGACTTGAACACTGAAGCTTTCTTT	CASSQRDLNTEAFF
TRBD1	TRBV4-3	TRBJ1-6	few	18	TGCGCCAGCAGCCAAGATGGGACAGAGAGCTCCTATAATTCACCCCTCCACTTT	CASSQDGTESSYNSPLHF
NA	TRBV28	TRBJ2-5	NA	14	TGTGCCAGCAGTTTAAGGAGGGGTATAGAGACCCAGTACTTC	CASSLRRGIETQYF
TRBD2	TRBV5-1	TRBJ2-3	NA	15	TGCGCCAGCAGCTTGTGGCGGGGGGGGACAGATACGCAGTATTTT	CASSLWRGGTDTQYF
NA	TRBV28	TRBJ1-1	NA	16	TGTGCCAGCAGTTCGCACACTATCTGGAGGAACACTGAAGCTTTCTTT	CASSSHTIWRNTEAFF
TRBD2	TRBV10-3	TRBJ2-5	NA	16	TGTGCCATCAGTGAAGAGACTAGCGGGGGGGTAGAGACCCAGTACTTC	CAISEETSGGVETQYF
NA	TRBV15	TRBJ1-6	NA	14	TGTGCCACCAGCACTGATAGGAGGAATTCACCCCTCCACTTT	CATSTDRRNSPLHF
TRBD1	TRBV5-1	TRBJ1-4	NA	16	TGCGCCAGCAGCGTGGGACAGGGGCAGACTAATGAAAAACTGTTTTTT	CASSVGQGQTNEKLFF
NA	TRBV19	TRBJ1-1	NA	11	TGTGCCAGTAGTTCCGGGACTGAAGCTTTCTTT	CASSSGTEAFF
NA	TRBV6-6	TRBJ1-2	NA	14	TGTGCCAGCAGTTACTCGCGCGTAGACTATGGCTACACCTTC	CASSYSRVDYGYTF
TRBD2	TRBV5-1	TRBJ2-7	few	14	TGCGCCAGCCGGCGGGGGGCGGACTCCTACGAGCAGTACTTC	CASRRGADSYEQYF
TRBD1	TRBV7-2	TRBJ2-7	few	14	TGTGCCAGCAGCGAGAGCACAGGGGCCCGGGAGCAGTACTTC	CASSESTGAREQYF
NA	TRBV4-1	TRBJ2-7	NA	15	TGCGCCAGCAGCCAAGAATCGGGCGGAGGTTACGAGCAGTACTTC	CASSQESGGGYEQYF
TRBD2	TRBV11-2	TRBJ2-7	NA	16	TGTGCCAGCAGCTTAGATAGCGGGGGACTGAACTACGAGCAGTACTTC	CASSLDSGGLNYEQYF
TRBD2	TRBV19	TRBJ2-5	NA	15	TGTGCCAGTAGTCCAGGGACGGCGGGGGAGCGGACCCAGTACTTC	CASSPGTAGERTQYF